This TCR beta chain was recovered during a study of OX40 agonist ivuxolimab in advanced cancers. In regard to this clone: Its target is not known.

The study's findings and limits: On average, CD8+ T cells had more expanded clones than CD4+. The antigen specificity of the peripheral T cells (those that were expanded) was not determined.

Trimming left V 6 bases short and J 2 bases short, with 12 bases between. CDR1 is SGHDT, CDR2 YYEEEE, per germline. The CDR3 extends over 13 amino acids. The protocol was immunoSEQ multiplex PCR, while the TCRdb copy is restricted to in-frame clones and leaves out a portion. The sample shows some 12,000 clones, under 85% of them seen only once. V and J are TRBV5-6 and TRBJ2-7; the D gene is possibly TRBD2 (6 bases). This specimen consisted of CD4+ or CD8+ T cells sorted from blood, obtained in a trial of the OX40 agonist ivuxolimab. The TCR sequence derives from an adult with an advanced solid tumor such as melanoma, head and neck, liver or kidney cancer. This CDR3 reads CASNRESTYEQYF. The CDR3 nucleotides read TGTGCCAGCAACCGGGAGAGTACCTACGAGCAGTACTTC.